This T cell receptor (beta chain) was observed in a study of regulatory T cells in long-lasting Graves disease. This clonotype was observed a few times. Documented time point: newly diagnosed GD, antithyroid drugs for less than 3 months. PBMC-extracted RNA yielded the TCR library. Arm-PCR with iRepertoire HTBI primers amplified the CDR3 regions for these TCR beta libraries. TCRdb used MiXCR to reprocess the multiplex PCR reads, holding one entry per CDR3 protein. Among about 360,000 distinct CDR3 sequences, 15% to 20% were seen once, and the ten largest hold 20%. Germline assignment: CDR1 MNHEY and CDR2 SVGEGT. The CDR3 has 18 residues. Trimming removed 5 bases from V and 0 bases from J; junction bases left unmatched: 8. These data are also associated with another study on T cells in Graves' hyperthyroidism and ophthalmopathy. According to that study: In the analysis, a 13 V-J model separated ophthalmopathy from stable hyperthyroidism.

This chain uses TRBV6-2 or TRBV6-3 with TRBJ2-1; 12 bases match TRBD2. Sequencing was performed on peripheral blood mononuclear cells (PBMCs), taken at new diagnosis, from a patient treated with antithyroid drugs. This sequence originates from a woman aged 18-29 years with Graves disease. The DNA for the CDR3 is TGTGCCAGCAGTAAGCTGACTAGCGGGGGAAGCTCCTACAATGAGCAGTTCTTC. As protein: CASSKLTSGGSSYNEQFF.